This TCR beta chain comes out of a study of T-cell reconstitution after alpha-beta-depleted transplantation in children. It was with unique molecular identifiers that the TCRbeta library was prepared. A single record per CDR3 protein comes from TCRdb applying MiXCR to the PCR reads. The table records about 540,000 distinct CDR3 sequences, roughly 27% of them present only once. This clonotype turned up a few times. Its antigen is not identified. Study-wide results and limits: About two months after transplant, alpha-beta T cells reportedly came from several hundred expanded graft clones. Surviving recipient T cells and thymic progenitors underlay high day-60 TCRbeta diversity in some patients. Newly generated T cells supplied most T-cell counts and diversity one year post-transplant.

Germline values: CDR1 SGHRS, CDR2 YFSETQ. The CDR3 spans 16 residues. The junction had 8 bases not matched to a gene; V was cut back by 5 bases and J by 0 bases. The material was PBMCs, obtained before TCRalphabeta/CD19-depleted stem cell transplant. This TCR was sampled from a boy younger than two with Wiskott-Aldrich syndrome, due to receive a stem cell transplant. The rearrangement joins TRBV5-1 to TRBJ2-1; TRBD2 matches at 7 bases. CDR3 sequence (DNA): TGCGCCAGCAGGCCCTCAGCGGGATTCTCCTACAATGAGCAGTTCTTC. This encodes CASRPSAGFSYNEQFF.